This TCR beta chain came from a study of OX40 agonist ivuxolimab in advanced cancers. About the investigation overall: Ivuxolimab was an agonistic, fully human IgG2 monoclonal antibody directed against OX40 (CD134), a costimulatory receptor. Intravenous ivuxolimab was administered to patients every 2 weeks at six dose levels: 0.01, 0.1, 0.3, 1.5, 3 and 10 mg/kg. Among the roughly 52 dose-escalation patients, some 20 had hepatocellular carcinoma, about 15 melanoma, 9 renal cell carcinoma and 9 head and neck cancer. In the dose-escalation cohort, 75% to 90% of patients were male, and the mean age was roughly 60 years with a range of about 20 to 90. Patients were allowed to have had prior anti-PD-1, anti-PD-L1 or anti-CTLA-4 therapy, and less than 45% of the dose-escalation patients had previously received checkpoint inhibitors. Partial responses were achieved by three dose-escalation patients, of whom one had hepatocellular carcinoma and two had cutaneous melanoma. Peripheral TCRbeta sequencing aimed to test whether ivuxolimab altered TCR sequence diversity and caused clonal T-cell expansion. The paper describes the monotherapy dose-escalation part (N of about 55 patients) of the phase I trial of ivuxolimab.

For sequencing of the TCRbeta CDR3 region, genomic DNA was extracted from the sorted cells. The immunoSEQ Assay was used to sequence the TCRbeta CDR3 regions. Not all clones reach the TCRdb copy of this immuneACCESS table, which keeps in-frame sequences only. Checked studies attribute under half of the gap to unresolved V genes and leave the rest unexplained. For this sample there are tens of thousands of clones; about 86% appear just once. The ten biggest clones cover 5.5% to 7.5% of the sample. The CDR3 runs 16 amino acids, cysteine and phenylalanine included. Here the CDR3 DNA is all that survives: 48 bases in frame from base 1. The germline V and J ends show losses of 2 bases and 1 base respectively, and no gene match explains 7 bases of the junction. The germline V gene specifies SGHAT as CDR1 and FQNNGV as CDR2. Paper-wide results and their limitations: At doses from 0.1 to 3.0 mg/kg, clonal expansion was seen in both CD4+ and CD8+ blood T cells between baseline and week 6. Partial responders in the 0.1-3.0 mg/kg groups had among the lowest normalized peripheral clonal expansion, especially among CD8+ T cells. Antigen specificity was not determined for the clonally expanded peripheral T cells. Low levels of normalized T-cell clonal expansion were also shown by some nonresponding patients. After ivuxolimab, CD8+ T cells had more expanded clones than CD4+ T cells on average.

In the case of this clone: The antigen this receptor binds is unknown. Within one base of it there is no much larger clone, and no base qualities were kept.

The trial excluded patients who had a history of autoimmune disease or were on systemic immunosuppression. Peripheral blood for TCR sequencing was collected from all dose cohorts at baseline, on cycle 4 day 1, and on cycle 7 day 1. Samples were obtained from an open-label, multicenter, first-in-human phase I dose-escalation trial of ivuxolimab. Adults with locally advanced or metastatic head and neck squamous cell, hepatocellular, melanoma or renal cell carcinoma were enrolled in the trial. Before TCR sequencing, CD4+ T cells and CD8+ T cells were sorted from peripheral blood as separate populations.

This receptor was obtained from an adult with an advanced solid tumor such as melanoma, head and neck, liver or kidney cancer. The starting material was CD4+ or CD8+ T cells sorted from blood, obtained in a trial of the OX40 agonist ivuxolimab. Recombination connected TRBV11-2 to TRBJ2-5; TRBD2 aligns with 7 central bases. Here is the DNA: TGTGCCAGCAGCTTACTGACCGGGACTATCCAAGAGACCCAGTACTTC. This is translated as CASSLLTGTIQETQYF.